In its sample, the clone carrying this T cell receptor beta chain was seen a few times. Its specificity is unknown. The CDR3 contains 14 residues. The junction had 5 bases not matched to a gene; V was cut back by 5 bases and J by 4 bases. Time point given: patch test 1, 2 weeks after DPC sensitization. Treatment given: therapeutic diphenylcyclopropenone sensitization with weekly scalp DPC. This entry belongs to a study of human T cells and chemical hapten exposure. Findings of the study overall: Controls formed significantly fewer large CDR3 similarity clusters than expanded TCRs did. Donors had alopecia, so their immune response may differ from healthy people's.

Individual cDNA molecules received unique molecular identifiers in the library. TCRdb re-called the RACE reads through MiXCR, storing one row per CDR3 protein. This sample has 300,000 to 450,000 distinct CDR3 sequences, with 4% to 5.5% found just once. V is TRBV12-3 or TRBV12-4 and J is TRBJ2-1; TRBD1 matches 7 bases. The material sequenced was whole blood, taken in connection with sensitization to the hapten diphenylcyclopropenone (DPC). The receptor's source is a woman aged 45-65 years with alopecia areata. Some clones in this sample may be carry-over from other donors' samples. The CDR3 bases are TGTGCCAGCAGTCCGGGACAGAAATACAATGAGCAGTTCTTC. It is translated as CASSPGQKYNEQFF.